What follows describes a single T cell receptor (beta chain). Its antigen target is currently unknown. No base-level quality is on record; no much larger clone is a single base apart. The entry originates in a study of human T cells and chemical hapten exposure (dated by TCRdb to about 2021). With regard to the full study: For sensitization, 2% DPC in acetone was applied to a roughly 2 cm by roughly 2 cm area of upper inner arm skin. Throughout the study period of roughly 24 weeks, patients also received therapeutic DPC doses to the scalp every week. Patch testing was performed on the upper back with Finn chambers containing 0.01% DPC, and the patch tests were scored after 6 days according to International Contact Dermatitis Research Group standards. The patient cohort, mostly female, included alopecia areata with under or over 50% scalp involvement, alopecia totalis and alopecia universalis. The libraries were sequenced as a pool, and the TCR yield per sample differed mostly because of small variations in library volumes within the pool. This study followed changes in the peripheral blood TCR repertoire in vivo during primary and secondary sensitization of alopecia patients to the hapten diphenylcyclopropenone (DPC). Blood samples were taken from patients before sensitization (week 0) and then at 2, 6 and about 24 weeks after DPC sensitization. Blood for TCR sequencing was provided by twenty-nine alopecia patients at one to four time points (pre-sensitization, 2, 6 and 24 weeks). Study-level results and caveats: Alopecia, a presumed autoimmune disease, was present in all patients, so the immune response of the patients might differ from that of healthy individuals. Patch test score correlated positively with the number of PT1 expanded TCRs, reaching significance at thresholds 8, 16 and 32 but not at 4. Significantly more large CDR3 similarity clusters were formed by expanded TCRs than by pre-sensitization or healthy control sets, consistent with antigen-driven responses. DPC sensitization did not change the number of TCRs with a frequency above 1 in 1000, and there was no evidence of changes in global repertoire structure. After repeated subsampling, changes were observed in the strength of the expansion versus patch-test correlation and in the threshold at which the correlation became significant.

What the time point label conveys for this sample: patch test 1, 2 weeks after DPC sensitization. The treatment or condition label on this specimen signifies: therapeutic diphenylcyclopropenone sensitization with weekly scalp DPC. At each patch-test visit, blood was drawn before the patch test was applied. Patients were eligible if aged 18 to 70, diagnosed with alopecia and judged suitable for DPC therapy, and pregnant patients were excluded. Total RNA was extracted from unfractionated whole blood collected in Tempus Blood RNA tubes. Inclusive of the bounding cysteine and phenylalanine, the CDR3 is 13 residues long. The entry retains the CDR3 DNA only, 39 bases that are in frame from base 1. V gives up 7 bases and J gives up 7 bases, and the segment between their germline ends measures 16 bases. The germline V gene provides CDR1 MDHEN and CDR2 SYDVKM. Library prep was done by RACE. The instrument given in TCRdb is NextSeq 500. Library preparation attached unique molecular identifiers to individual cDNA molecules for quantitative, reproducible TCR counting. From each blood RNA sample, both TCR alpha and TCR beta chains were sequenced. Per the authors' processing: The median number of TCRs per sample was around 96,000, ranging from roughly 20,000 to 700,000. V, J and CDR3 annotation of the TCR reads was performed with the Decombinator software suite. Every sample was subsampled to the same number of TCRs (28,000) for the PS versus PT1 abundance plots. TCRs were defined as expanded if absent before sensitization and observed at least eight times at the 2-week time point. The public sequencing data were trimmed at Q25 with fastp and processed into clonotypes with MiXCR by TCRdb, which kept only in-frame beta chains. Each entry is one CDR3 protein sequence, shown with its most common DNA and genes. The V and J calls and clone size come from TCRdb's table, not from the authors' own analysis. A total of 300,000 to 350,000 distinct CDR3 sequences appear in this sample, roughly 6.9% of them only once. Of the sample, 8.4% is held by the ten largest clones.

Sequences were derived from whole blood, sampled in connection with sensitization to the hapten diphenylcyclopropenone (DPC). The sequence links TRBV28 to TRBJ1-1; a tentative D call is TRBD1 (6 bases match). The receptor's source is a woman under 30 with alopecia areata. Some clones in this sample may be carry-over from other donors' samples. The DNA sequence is TGTGCCAGCACTAATTCGGACAGAAGTGAAGCTTTCTTT. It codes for CASTNSDRSEAFF.